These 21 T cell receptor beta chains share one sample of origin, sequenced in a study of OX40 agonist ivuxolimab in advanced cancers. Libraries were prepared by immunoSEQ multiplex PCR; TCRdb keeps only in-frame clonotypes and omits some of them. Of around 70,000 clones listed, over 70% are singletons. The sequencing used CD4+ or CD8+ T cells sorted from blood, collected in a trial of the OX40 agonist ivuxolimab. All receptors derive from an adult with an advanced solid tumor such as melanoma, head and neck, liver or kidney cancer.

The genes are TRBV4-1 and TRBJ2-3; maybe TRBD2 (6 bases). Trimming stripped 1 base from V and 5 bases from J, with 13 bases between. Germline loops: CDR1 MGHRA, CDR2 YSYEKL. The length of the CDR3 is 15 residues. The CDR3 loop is CASSQGGLALDTQYF. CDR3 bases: TGCGCCAGCAGCCAAGGGGGACTCGCCTTAGATACGCAGTATTTT.

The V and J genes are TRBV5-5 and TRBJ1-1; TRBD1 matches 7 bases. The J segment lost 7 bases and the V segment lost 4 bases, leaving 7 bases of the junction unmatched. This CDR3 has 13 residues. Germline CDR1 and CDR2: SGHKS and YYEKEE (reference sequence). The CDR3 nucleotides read TGTGCCAGCAGCGCCAACCAGGGGGGTGAAGCTTTCTTT. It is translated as CASSANQGGEAFF.

CDR3 in DNA: TGTGCCAGCAGCCTAGAGGCCGGGACAGAACATGTCTATGGCTACACCTTC. It is translated as CASSLEAGTEHVYGYTF. The V call is TRBV5-5, the J call TRBJ1-2, with TRBD1 matching 7 bases. Germline values: CDR1 SGHKS, CDR2 YYEKEE (reference sequence). The length of the CDR3 is 17 residues. With 4 bases clipped from V and 4 bases from J, the junction kept 16 bases outside the gene matches. The whole variable domain, remainder taken from reference TRBV5-5 and TRBJ1-2, is DAGVTQSPTHLIKTRGQQVTLRCSPISGHKSVSWYQQVLGQGPQFIFQYYEKEERGRGNFPDRFSARQFPNYSSELNVNALLLGDSALYLCASSLEAGTEHVYGYTFGSGTRLTVV.

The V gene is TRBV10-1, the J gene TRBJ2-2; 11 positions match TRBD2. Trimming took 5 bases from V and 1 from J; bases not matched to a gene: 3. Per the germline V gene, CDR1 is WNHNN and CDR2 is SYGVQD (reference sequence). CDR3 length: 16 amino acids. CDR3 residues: CASSPGTSGNTGELFF. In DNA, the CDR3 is TGCGCCAGCAGTCCCGGGACTAGCGGGAACACCGGGGAGCTGTTTTTT.

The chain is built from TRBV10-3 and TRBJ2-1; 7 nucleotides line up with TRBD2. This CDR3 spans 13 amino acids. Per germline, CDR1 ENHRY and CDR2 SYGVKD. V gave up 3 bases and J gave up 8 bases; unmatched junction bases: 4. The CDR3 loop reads CAISERGEDEQFF. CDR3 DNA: TGTGCCATCAGTGAACGGGGGGAAGATGAGCAGTTCTTC.

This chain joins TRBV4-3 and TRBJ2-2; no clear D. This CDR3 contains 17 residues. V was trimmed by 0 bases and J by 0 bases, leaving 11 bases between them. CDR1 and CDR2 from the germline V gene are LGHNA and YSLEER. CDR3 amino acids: CASSQEPRNSNTGELFF. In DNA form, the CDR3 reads TGCGCCAGCAGCCAAGAGCCCAGAAACTCGAACACCGGGGAGCTGTTTTTT.

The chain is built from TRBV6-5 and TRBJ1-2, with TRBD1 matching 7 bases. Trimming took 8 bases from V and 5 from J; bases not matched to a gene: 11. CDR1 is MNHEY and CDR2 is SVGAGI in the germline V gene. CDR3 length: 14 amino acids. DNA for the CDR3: TGTGCCAGCGGATACGCACAGGGGACGTATGGCTACACCTTC. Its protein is CASGYAQGTYGYTF.

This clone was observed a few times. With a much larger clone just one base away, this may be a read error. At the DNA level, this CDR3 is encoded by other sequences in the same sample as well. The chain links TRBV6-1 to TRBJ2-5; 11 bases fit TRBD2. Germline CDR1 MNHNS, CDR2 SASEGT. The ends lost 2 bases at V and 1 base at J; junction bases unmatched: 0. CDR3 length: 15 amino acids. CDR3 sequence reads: CASSELAGGQETQYF. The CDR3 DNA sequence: TGTGCCAGCAGTGAACTAGCGGGGGGCCAAGAGACCCAGTACTTC.

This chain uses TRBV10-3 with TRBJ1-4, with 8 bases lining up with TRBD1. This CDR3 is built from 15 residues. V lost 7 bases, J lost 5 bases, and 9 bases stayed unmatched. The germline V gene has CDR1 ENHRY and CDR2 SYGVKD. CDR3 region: CAIKAGTGNNEKLFF. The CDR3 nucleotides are TGTGCCATCAAAGCCGGGACAGGAAACAATGAAAAACTGTTTTTT.

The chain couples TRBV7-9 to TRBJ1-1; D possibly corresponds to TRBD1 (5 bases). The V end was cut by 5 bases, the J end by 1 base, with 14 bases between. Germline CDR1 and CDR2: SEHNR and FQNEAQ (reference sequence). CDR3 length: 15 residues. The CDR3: CASSDSPGGNTEAFF. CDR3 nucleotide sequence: TGTGCCAGCAGCGACAGCCCGGGCGGGAACACTGAAGCTTTCTTT.

In DNA, the CDR3 is TGTGCCAGTAGGAGGGGACAAGGGGGGGATCAGCCCCAGCATTTT. Amino acids: CASRRGQGGDQPQHF. The V call is TRBV19, the J call TRBJ1-5; tentative D call: TRBD1 (6 bases). Germline assignment: CDR1 LNHDA and CDR2 SQIVND (reference sequence). Trimming removed 6 bases at V and 5 bases at J, with 17 bases between. The CDR3 spans 15 residues.

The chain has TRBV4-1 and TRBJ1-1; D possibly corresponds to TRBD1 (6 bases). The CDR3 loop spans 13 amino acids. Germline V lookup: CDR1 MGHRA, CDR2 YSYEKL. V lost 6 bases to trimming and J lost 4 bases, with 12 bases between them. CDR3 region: CASSRGGSTEAFF. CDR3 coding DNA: TGCGCCAGCAGTAGGGGGGGGAGCACTGAAGCTTTCTTT.

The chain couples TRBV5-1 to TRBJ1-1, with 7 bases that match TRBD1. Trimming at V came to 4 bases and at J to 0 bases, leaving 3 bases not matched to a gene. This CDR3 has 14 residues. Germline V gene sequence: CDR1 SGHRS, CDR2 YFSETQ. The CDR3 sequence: CASSRDSMNTEAFF. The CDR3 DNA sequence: TGCGCCAGCAGCCGGGACAGCATGAACACTGAAGCTTTCTTT.

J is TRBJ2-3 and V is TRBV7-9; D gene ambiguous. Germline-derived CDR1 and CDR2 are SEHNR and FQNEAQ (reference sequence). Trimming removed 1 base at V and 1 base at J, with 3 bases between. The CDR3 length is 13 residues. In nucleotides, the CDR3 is TGTGCCAGCAGCTTAGAGGGCACAGATACGCAGTATTTT. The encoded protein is CASSLEGTDTQYF.

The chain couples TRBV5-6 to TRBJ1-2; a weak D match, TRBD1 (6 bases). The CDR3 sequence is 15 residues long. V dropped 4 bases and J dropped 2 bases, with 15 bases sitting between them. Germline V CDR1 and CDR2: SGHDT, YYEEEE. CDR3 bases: TGTGCCAGCAGCCCAACCGGGACATCGAACTATGGCTACACCTTC. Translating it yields CASSPTGTSNYGYTF.

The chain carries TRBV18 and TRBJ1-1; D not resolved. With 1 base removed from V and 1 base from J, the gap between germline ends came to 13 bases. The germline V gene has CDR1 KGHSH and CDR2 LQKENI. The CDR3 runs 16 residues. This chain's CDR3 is CASSPRVGVRNTEAFF. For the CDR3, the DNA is TGTGCCAGCTCACCACGCGTCGGGGTAAGGAACACTGAAGCTTTCTTT. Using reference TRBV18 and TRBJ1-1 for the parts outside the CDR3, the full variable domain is NAGVMQNPRHLVRRRGQEARLRCSPMKGHSHVYWYRQLPEEGLKFMVYLQKENIIDESGMPKERFSAEFPKEGPSILRIQQVVRGDSAAYFCASSPRVGVRNTEAFFGQGTRLTVV.

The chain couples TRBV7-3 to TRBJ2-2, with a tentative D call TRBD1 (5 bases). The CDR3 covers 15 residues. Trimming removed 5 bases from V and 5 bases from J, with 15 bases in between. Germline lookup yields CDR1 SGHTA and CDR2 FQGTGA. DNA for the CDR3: TGTGCCAGCAGCCCAAGGGTCCAGGGTACCGGGGAGCTGTTTTTT. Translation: CASSPRVQGTGELFF.

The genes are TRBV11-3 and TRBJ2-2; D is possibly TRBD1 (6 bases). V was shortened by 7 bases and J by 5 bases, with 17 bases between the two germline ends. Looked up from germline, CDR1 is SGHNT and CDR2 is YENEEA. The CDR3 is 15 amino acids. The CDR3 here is CASIKDRPTTGELFF. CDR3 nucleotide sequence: TGTGCCAGCATCAAAGACAGGCCGACGACCGGGGAGCTGTTTTTT.

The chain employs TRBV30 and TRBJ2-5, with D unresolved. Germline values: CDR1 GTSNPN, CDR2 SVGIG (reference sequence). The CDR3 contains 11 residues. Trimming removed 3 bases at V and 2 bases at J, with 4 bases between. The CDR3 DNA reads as TGTGCCTGGAGACTGCAAGAGACCCAGTACTTC. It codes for CAWRLQETQYF. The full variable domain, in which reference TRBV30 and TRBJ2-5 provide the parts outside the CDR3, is SQTIHQWPATLVQPVGSPLSLECTVEGTSNPNLYWYRQAAGRGLQLLFYSVGIGQISSEVPQNLSASRPQDRQFILSSKKLLLSDSGFYLCAWRLQETQYFGPGTRLLVL.

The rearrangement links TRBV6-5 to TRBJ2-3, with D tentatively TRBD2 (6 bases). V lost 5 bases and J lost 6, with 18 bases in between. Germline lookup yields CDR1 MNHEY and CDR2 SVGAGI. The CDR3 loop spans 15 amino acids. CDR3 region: CASSRDWAELDTQYF. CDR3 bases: TGTGCCAGCAGTCGGGACTGGGCCGAATTGGATACGCAGTATTTT.

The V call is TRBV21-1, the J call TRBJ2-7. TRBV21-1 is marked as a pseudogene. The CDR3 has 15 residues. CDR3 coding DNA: TGTGCCAGCAGCAAAACCCCCGGACGGAATTACGAGCAGTACTTC. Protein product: CASSKTPGRNYEQYF.